This T cell receptor beta chain was obtained from a study of cytomegalovirus exposure and HLA in healthy donors. Study-level findings and limits: Cytomegalovirus-associated status was assigned to around 160 TCR beta chains. Reportedly, fewer N-insertions than the roughly 700-donor mean appeared in an Asian-associated ancestry cluster in a later analysis.

The V segment lost 10 bases and the J segment 4 bases; nucleotides outside the gene matches: 12. From germline, CDR1 is MDHEN and CDR2 SYDVKM. CDR3 size: 15 residues. A multiplex PCR was run with 60 Vbeta primers and 13 Jbeta primers. The method was immunoSEQ multiplex PCR; TCRdb's version includes in-frame clones alone and lacks a portion of them. The data show tens of thousands of clones, 65% to 85% seen once. Notes on this clone: Antigen unknown.

The sample was PBMCs. The chain employs TRBV28 and TRBJ2-1; 8 bases are a match to TRBD1. The TCR comes from a young man in good health and CMV-seronegative. For the CDR3, the DNA is TGTGCCACCAGGACAGGGAATAATCAATACAATGAGCAGTTCTTC. It is translated as CATRTGNNQYNEQFF.